This section outlines one T cell receptor beta chain sequence together with its context. Its cognate antigen has yet to be identified. No much larger clone exists at a distance of one base, and base qualities are not known. This sample was taken from a study of T cells in localized non-small cell lung cancer (dated by TCRdb to 2018 to 2021). Context from the whole study: The study analyzed T cell repertoires of about 230 early-stage NSCLC patients, comparing tumors and uninvolved tumor-adjacent lungs. NSCLC patients had a mean age of roughly 64 years, and around 140 were male and about a hundred female. The cohort comprised under 250 treatment-naïve NSCLC patients with resected, localized lung tumors. What the authors observed across the whole study: Because multi-region sequencing of the tumors was not done, intratumor heterogeneity could not be ruled out. Higher blood T cell density associated with longer overall survival, while higher adjacent-lung clonality associated with shorter survival. Of the top 100 tumor clones, a median of roughly 56 were detected in paired uninvolved adjacent lung; 28 were also among that lung's top 100. Because of the exploratory design, TCR variables were selected using unadjusted p-values without false-discovery rate correction. Uninvolved tumor-adjacent lung showed the highest T cell clonality, higher than tumor, which suggests more focused antigenic responses in the uninvolved tumor-adjacent lung.

TCR beta CDR3 regions were sequenced from DNA using the immunoSEQ Assay. Under the source paper's analysis protocol: T cell density was computed as TCR beta template counts normalized to usable DNA estimated by amplifying housekeeping genes. The preseqR package was used to estimate richness by extrapolating to 400,000 templates for PBMC samples and to 120,000 templates for tissue samples. Clonality was calculated as one minus Pielou's evenness. To identify tissue-enriched TCRs, differential abundance testing was run on productive amino-acid clonotypes with a minimum total count of 5 and an alpha of 0.1. The Jaccard Index and the Morisita Overlap Index were used to quantify repertoire overlap between compartments. GLIPH clustered TCR beta CDR3s with public tetramer-defined viral CDR3s; viral motifs required at least three viral sequences plus V-gene enrichment. Held by TCRdb, this immuneACCESS table contains in-frame sequences only and omits some clones. Under half of the omission traces to an unresolved V gene where checked; the cause of the rest is unknown. V, J and clone size were drawn from that table, and D and trimming were deduced from the DNA. A total of fewer than 20,000 clones appear in this sample, approximately 80% of them only once. The ten top clones hold less than 40% of the sample.

At diagnosis, peripheral blood, uninvolved tumor-adjacent lung and tumor were collected and stored as a combination of fresh-frozen and FFPE material. For TCR repertoire profiling, blood samples were analyzed as peripheral blood mononuclear cells. The sequenced sample was peripheral blood, obtained before any cancer treatment. This receptor was taken from a male donor at least 60 years old with stage I lung adenocarcinoma.

The sequence in DNA is TGCGCCAGCAGCCAAGAGGGCACGTTCCTAGCCAAAAACATTCAGTACTTC. It codes for CASSQEGTFLAKNIQYF. The rearranged segments are TRBV4-3 and TRBJ2-4; no D gene call is confident. The germline V gene provides CDR1 LGHNA and CDR2 YSLEER. The junction carries 12 bases between V and J, which are trimmed by 0 bases and 0 bases respectively. Including the terminal cysteine and phenylalanine, the CDR3 comprises 17 residues. Of the read, only the CDR3 DNA is kept; its 51 bases are in frame from base 1.